These 20 T cell receptor beta chains originate from one sample sequenced in a study of T cell changes during pregnancy in multiple sclerosis. Some clones are missing from TCRdb's copy, which holds only in-frame ones; the method was immunoSEQ multiplex PCR. The sample lists roughly 32,000 clones, about nine tenths occurring once. This specimen consisted of CD8+ T cells from peripheral blood mononuclear cells, obtained in the second trimester of pregnancy. Source of these receptors: a female donor in good health, enrolled as a control in a pregnancy study.

J is TRBJ1-1 and V is TRBV30; the match to TRBD1 covers 8 bases. The CDR3 is made up of 15 amino acids. The germline CDR1 and CDR2 sequences are GTSNPN and SVGIG (reference sequence). With V trimmed by 4 bases and J by 0 bases, 7 bases remained unmatched. The CDR3 region is CAWNRGQGLNTEAFF. The CDR3 nucleotides read TGTGCCTGGAACCGTGGACAGGGCTTGAACACTGAAGCTTTCTTT.

This sequence joins TRBV4-1 and TRBJ2-2; tentative D call: TRBD1 (5 bases). Germline lookup yields CDR1 MGHRA and CDR2 YSYEKL. Trimming removed 2 bases at V and 1 base at J, with 8 bases between. The CDR3 sequence is 15 residues long. The CDR3: CASSQQTGNTGELFF. CDR3 DNA sequence: TGCGCCAGCAGCCAACAAACAGGGAACACCGGGGAGCTGTTTTTT.

CDR3 amino acids: CASSLDPGLFNTEAFF. The CDR3 coding sequence is TGTGCCAGCAGCTTAGACCCGGGACTTTTCAACACTGAAGCTTTCTTT. The chain recombines TRBV7-8 with TRBJ1-1, with a weak D call TRBD1 (5 bases). The CDR3 consists of 16 residues. The germline V gene has CDR1 SGHVS and CDR2 FQNEAQ. The V end lost 1 base, the J end lost 2 bases, and 14 bases lay between the germline ends. The complete variable domain, with remaining parts taken from reference TRBV7-8 and TRBJ1-1, reads GAGVSQSPRYKVAKRGQDVALRCDPISGHVSLFWYQQALGQGPEFLTYFQNEAQLDKSGLPSDRFFAERPEGSVSTLKIQRTQQEDSAVYLCASSLDPGLFNTEAFFGQGTRLTVV.

V is TRBV27 and J is TRBJ1-1; 7 positions agree with TRBD1. The CDR3 is 12 residues long. The germline gives CDR1 MNHEY, CDR2 SMNVEV (reference sequence). V lost 5 bases to trimming and J lost 4 bases; unmatched junction nucleotides: 1. CDR3 in amino acids: CASSDRATEAFF. The CDR3 DNA is TGTGCCAGCAGTGACAGGGCCACTGAAGCTTTCTTT.

Here the CDR3 reads CASSGGDRGREQYF. The CDR3 DNA is TGTGCCAGCAGCGGGGGGGACAGGGGGCGAGAGCAGTACTTC. V and J are TRBV5-6 and TRBJ2-5; TRBD1 aligns across 12 bases. After removal of 4 bases from V and 11 bases from J, the junction contained 9 bases not matched to a gene. This CDR3 has 14 amino acids. Germline assignment: CDR1 SGHDT and CDR2 YYEEEE. Using reference TRBV5-6 and TRBJ2-5 for the parts outside the CDR3, the full variable domain is DAGVTQSPTHLIKTRGQQVTLRCSPKSGHDTVSWYQQALGQGPQFIFQYYEEEERQRGNFPDRFSGHQFPNYSSELNVNALLLGDSALYLCASSGGDRGREQYFGPGTRLLVL.

The chain joins TRBV7-2 to TRBJ2-5, with 10 nucleotides matching TRBD1. Germline V gene sequence: CDR1 SGHTA, CDR2 FQGNSA. J gave up 1 base and V 5 bases, and 7 bases lay outside the gene matches. CDR3 length equals 16 residues. CDR3 coding DNA: TGTGCCAGCAGCATCCGGGACAGGGGCCTCCAAGAGACCCAGTACTTC. Amino acids: CASSIRDRGLQETQYF. Full variable domain (remainder filled in from reference TRBV7-2 and TRBJ2-5): GAGVSQSPSNKVTEKGKDVELRCDPISGHTALYWYRQSLGQGLEFLIYFQGNSAPDKSGLPSDRFSAERTGGSVSTLTIQRTQQEDSAVYLCASSIRDRGLQETQYFGPGTRLLVL.

The rearrangement joins TRBV4-3 to TRBJ2-5; TRBD2 agrees at 9 bases. Per the germline V gene, CDR1 is LGHNA and CDR2 is YSLEER. The CDR3 length is 16 residues. The J segment lost 8 bases and the V segment lost 0 bases, leaving 10 bases of the junction unmatched. This CDR3 is CASSQESGGPPGTQYF. CDR3 in DNA: TGCGCCAGCAGCCAAGAAAGCGGGGGGCCCCCAGGAACCCAGTACTTC.

The chain combines TRBV25-1 with TRBJ2-5, with TRBD2 identical over 7 bases. This CDR3 is 15 amino acids long. The junction had 10 bases not matched to a gene; V was cut back by 4 bases and J by 5 bases. Looked up from germline, CDR1 is MGHDK and CDR2 is SYGVNS. As DNA, the CDR3 is TGTGCCAGCAGTGGAAGCGGGGACTTCTGGGAGACCCAGTACTTC. The encoded protein is CASSGSGDFWETQYF. Full variable domain (remainder filled in from reference TRBV25-1 and TRBJ2-5): EADIYQTPRYLVIGTGKKITLECSQTMGHDKMYWYQQDPGMELHLIHYSYGVNSTEKGDLSSESTVSRIRTEHFPLTLESARPSHTSQYLCASSGSGDFWETQYFGPGTRLLVL.

V and J are TRBV5-6 and TRBJ1-5; TRBD1 aligns across 7 bases. CDR3 length: 14 residues. Germline V gives CDR1 SGHDT, CDR2 YYEEEE. V shed 4 bases, J shed 5 bases, and the junction held 6 bases outside the gene matches. The DNA of the CDR3 is TGTGCCAGCAGCACACAGGGGAACGATCAGCCCCAGCATTTT. It specifies CASSTQGNDQPQHF.

The CDR3 DNA reads TGTGCCAGCAGTTCTACTTGGGAAAAACTGTTTTTT. Its protein is CASSSTWEKLFF. V and J are TRBV7-9 and TRBJ1-4; D uncertain. This CDR3 is built from 12 residues. V lost 6 bases, J lost 8 bases, and 10 bases lay in between. The germline gives CDR1 SEHNR, CDR2 FQNEAQ (reference sequence).

The chain joins TRBV29-1 to TRBJ2-7, with a weak D call TRBD1 (5 bases). The CDR3 covers 15 residues. Germline lookup yields CDR1 SQVTM and CDR2 ANQGSEA. V was clipped by 0 bases and J by 6 bases, with 18 bases between them. CDR3 amino acids: CSVEDTTGVNGEQYF. CDR3 bases: TGCAGCGTTGAAGATACAACAGGCGTAAATGGCGAGCAGTACTTC.

In this sample, this clone turned up once. V usage is TRBV4-1 and J usage is TRBJ2-3, with 8 bases fitting TRBD1. The germline gives CDR1 MGHRA, CDR2 YSYEKL. V was pared by 0 bases and J by 2 bases, with 7 bases of the junction left unmatched. CDR3 size: 17 residues. The CDR3 DNA reads as TGCGCCAGCAGCCAAGACCTCGAGACAGGGGCCACAGATACGCAGTATTTT. This translates into CASSQDLETGATDTQYF.

The rearrangement links TRBV25-1 to TRBJ1-4; 8 bases are a match to TRBD1. V shed 6 bases, J shed 6 bases, and the junction held 6 bases outside the gene matches. CDR1 is MGHDK and CDR2 is SYGVNS in the germline V gene. This CDR3 has 14 residues. The CDR3 DNA follows: TGTGCCAGCAGACTTGGACAGGGCGATGAAAAACTGTTTTTT. This sequence encodes CASRLGQGDEKLFF.

The gene calls are TRBV13 and TRBJ2-1; 14 bases align to TRBD2. V was pared by 5 bases and J by 8 bases, with 5 bases of the junction left unmatched. Germline CDR1 and CDR2: PRHDT and FYEKMQ (reference sequence). This CDR3 is 15 amino acids long. The CDR3 is CASSRGLAGGDEQFF. CDR3 nucleotide sequence: TGTGCCAGCAGCCGCGGACTAGCGGGGGGTGATGAGCAGTTCTTC.

The genes are TRBV9 and TRBJ1-2, with 11 bases aligning to TRBD1. This CDR3 contains 17 residues. V lost 4 bases and J lost 5; bases outside the gene matches: 13. Germline CDR1 and CDR2: SGDLS and YYNGEE. The CDR3 region is CASSLSGTGGIRYGYTF. CDR3 DNA: TGTGCCAGCAGCCTCTCCGGGACAGGGGGGATAAGGTATGGCTACACCTTC.

The CDR3 spells CASSLTREQYF. The CDR3 nucleotides read TGTGCCAGCTCACTCACGCGCGAGCAGTACTTC. The gene calls are TRBV18 and TRBJ2-7; D unclear. Per germline, CDR1 KGHSH and CDR2 LQKENI. The CDR3 covers 11 residues. Trimming shortened V by 4 bases and J by 6 bases, and 7 bases separated the two germline ends.

The chain links TRBV4-1 to TRBJ1-4; D gene uncertain. With 0 bases removed from V and 0 bases from J, the gap between germline ends came to 8 bases. The germline V gene encodes CDR1 MGHRA and CDR2 YSYEKL. The CDR3 sequence is 16 residues long. The CDR3 bases are TGCGCCAGCAGCCAAGACGCGGCAGCAACTAATGAAAAACTGTTTTTT. As protein: CASSQDAAATNEKLFF.

The rearrangement uses TRBV19 and TRBJ2-4, with a possible D match to TRBD2 (5 bases). With 3 bases removed from V and 2 bases from J, the gap between germline ends came to 14 bases. The germline V gene has CDR1 LNHDA and CDR2 SQIVND (reference sequence). There are 16 residues in the CDR3. CDR3: CASSIAVERSKNIQYF. CDR3 sequence (DNA): TGTGCCAGTAGTATTGCCGTGGAGCGGTCCAAAAACATTCAGTACTTC.

The gene calls are TRBV9 and TRBJ2-1; 12 positions agree with TRBD2. In germline, CDR1 is SGDLS, CDR2 YYNGEE. CDR3 length equals 16 residues. Trimming at V came to 2 bases and at J to 6 bases, leaving 6 bases not matched to a gene. The CDR3 protein is CASSVGTSGSLNEQFF. CDR3 sequence (DNA): TGTGCCAGCAGCGTGGGGACTAGCGGGTCTCTCAATGAGCAGTTCTTC.

The chain combines TRBV9 with TRBJ1-3, with D perhaps TRBD1 (5 bases). The CDR3 covers 16 residues. CDR1 SGDLS and CDR2 YYNGEE come from the germline V gene. The V and J ends lost 2 bases and 2 bases respectively, with 14 bases between them. The CDR3: CASSVGRGTAGNTIYF. The CDR3 coding sequence is TGTGCCAGCAGCGTTGGGCGGGGGACGGCTGGAAACACCATATATTTT. Filled out from reference TRBV9 and TRBJ1-3, the complete variable domain reads DSGVTQTPKHLITATGQRVTLRCSPRSGDLSVYWYQQSLDQGLQFLIQYYNGEERAKGNILERFSAQQFPDLHSELNLSSLELGDSALYFCASSVGRGTAGNTIYFGEGSWLTVV.